Listed below are T cell receptor beta chains from one sample, sequenced in a study of response to subunit inactivated influenza vaccine. In TCRdb, the RT-PCR reads were re-called with MiXCR into one record per CDR3 protein. Of fewer than 800,000 distinct CDR3 sequences in the sample, 15% to 18% are singletons; the top ten hold around a tenth. The input for sequencing was PBMCs from blood, taken roughly 13 days after vaccination. The receptors were sampled from a man aged 50 to 59 who received an inactivated influenza vaccine. The CDR3 runs from the conserved cysteine through the conserved F or W. The D gene is left open where the match is weak. A clone size is listed for some rows: how often the clone was seen (once, few, many), or a class if it is expanded.

cdr3_aa	cdr3_nt	clone_size	v_call	d_call	j_call
CASSYSSGTAYNEQFF	TGTGCCAGCAGCTACTCCTCCGGGACAGCCTACAATGAGCAGTTCTTC	NA	TRBV7-2	TRBD1	TRBJ2-1
CSARPTESMNTEAFF	TGCAGTGCTAGACCGACAGAAAGTATGAACACTGAAGCTTTCTTT	NA	TRBV20-1	NA	TRBJ1-1
CASSYGGNNIQYF	TGTGCCAGCAGTTACGGGGGTAACAACATTCAGTACTTC	NA	TRBV6-2/TRBV6-3	NA	TRBJ2-4
CSARAGQGTIAGELFF	TGCAGTGCTAGAGCGGGACAGGGAACTATCGCCGGGGAGCTGTTTTTT	NA	TRBV20-1	TRBD1	TRBJ2-2
CAISVLAGGPSYEQYF	TGTGCCATCAGTGTACTAGCGGGAGGGCCGTCCTACGAGCAGTACTTC	NA	TRBV10-3	TRBD2	TRBJ2-7
CAISAGGGGAKNIQYF	TGTGCCATCAGTGCAGGTGGGGGGGGAGCCAAAAACATTCAGTACTTC	once	TRBV10-3	TRBD2	TRBJ2-4
CASSSRDRGHFEQYF	TGTGCCAGCAGCTCCCGGGACAGGGGGCATTTCGAGCAGTACTTC	few	TRBV7-9	TRBD1	TRBJ2-7
CASSRGAGADTEAFF	TGTGCCAGCAGCCGAGGGGCCGGGGCCGACACTGAAGCTTTCTTT	many	TRBV7-9	NA	TRBJ1-1
CASSLGISNQPQHF	TGTGCCAGCAGCTTGGGCATAAGCAATCAGCCCCAGCATTTT	few	TRBV5-6	NA	TRBJ1-5
CASSRSTDEKLFF	TGTGCCAGCAGCCGGAGCACGGACGAAAAACTGTTTTTT	NA	TRBV9	NA	TRBJ1-4
CAWSKQGATSPLHF	TGTGCCTGGAGCAAACAGGGGGCCACATCACCCCTCCACTTT	few	TRBV30	TRBD1	TRBJ1-6
CASGQSSLYGYTF	TGCGCCAGCGGACAGAGCTCGCTCTATGGCTACACCTTC	few	TRBV5-1	NA	TRBJ1-2
CASSLGRWTVSGNTIYF	TGTGCCAGCAGTTTAGGACGATGGACAGTCTCTGGAAACACCATATATTTT	NA	TRBV12-3/TRBV12-4	NA	TRBJ1-3
CASSLGPTGTDTQYF	TGTGCCAGCAGCCTGGGTCCGACAGGTACAGATACGCAGTATTTT	few	TRBV7-9	NA	TRBJ2-3
CASSFDRGHVFF	TGCGCCAGCAGCTTCGACAGGGGGCATGTTTTCTTT	NA	TRBV5-1	TRBD1	TRBJ1-1
CSVEEGVNQPQHF	TGCAGCGTTGAAGAAGGAGTCAATCAGCCCCAGCATTTT	NA	TRBV29-1	NA	TRBJ1-5
CASSLDASGASETQYF	TGTGCCAGCAGCTTAGATGCTAGCGGGGCGTCAGAGACCCAGTACTTC	NA	TRBV11-2	TRBD2	TRBJ2-5
CSARTSGSLPPEQYF	TGCAGTGCTAGAACTAGCGGGAGCCTCCCCCCCGAGCAGTACTTC	NA	TRBV20-1	TRBD2	TRBJ2-7
CASSPWGGGADGELFF	TGTGCCAGCAGCCCCTGGGGAGGGGGCGCTGACGGGGAGCTGTTTTTT	NA	TRBV9	NA	TRBJ2-2
CASSLTDSTDTQYF	TGTGCCAGCAGCCTCACAGACAGCACAGATACGCAGTATTTT	many	TRBV7-2	NA	TRBJ2-3
CSGRDSGANVLTF	TGCAGCGGTAGGGACTCTGGGGCCAACGTCCTGACTTTC	NA	TRBV29-1	NA	TRBJ2-6
CASSPPPLTGGETQYF	TGCGCCAGCAGCCCGCCTCCCCTGACAGGAGGAGAGACCCAGTACTTC	many	TRBV5-1	NA	TRBJ2-5
CASSWEVSGIIYEQYF	TGTGCCAGCAGCTGGGAAGTGAGCGGGATCATCTACGAGCAGTACTTC	NA	TRBV5-5	TRBD2	TRBJ2-7
CASSFSGSLNEQFF	TGTGCCAGCAGTTTTAGCGGGAGTTTAAATGAGCAGTTCTTC	many	TRBV12-3/TRBV12-4	TRBD2	TRBJ2-1
CASSLLMGAEADTQYF	TGTGCCAGCAGTTTATTAATGGGGGCTGAGGCAGATACGCAGTATTTT	NA	TRBV12-3/TRBV12-4	NA	TRBJ2-3
CATSGGPVDSLYEQYF	TGTGCCACCAGCGGTGGACCTGTGGACAGCCTCTACGAGCAGTACTTC	few	TRBV15	NA	TRBJ2-7
CASRTGGTGANVLTF	TGTGCCAGCAGGACGGGAGGCACTGGGGCCAACGTCCTGACTTTC	once	TRBV5-6	TRBD2	TRBJ2-6
CASTSPGTGATGELFF	TGCGCCAGCACCTCGCCCGGGACAGGGGCCACCGGGGAGCTGTTTTTT	once	TRBV5-1	TRBD1	TRBJ2-2
CAISESTGPGTNEKLFF	TGTGCCATCAGTGAATCCACTGGGCCAGGGACTAATGAAAAACTGTTTTTT	few	TRBV10-3	NA	TRBJ1-4
CASSGRGMGTEAFF	TGTGCCAGCAGCGGAAGGGGGATGGGCACTGAAGCTTTCTTT	NA	TRBV3-1	NA	TRBJ1-1
CASSFSIKREVTGELFF	TGTGCCAGCAGCTTCAGCATCAAGCGGGAGGTGACCGGGGAGCTGTTTTTT	few	TRBV9	TRBD2	TRBJ2-2
CASSSGTSGGSTDTQYF	TGCGCCAGCAGCTCCGGGACTAGCGGAGGTAGCACAGATACGCAGTATTTT	NA	TRBV5-1	TRBD2	TRBJ2-3
CASSLGGIGGNEQFF	TGTGCCAGCAGCTTAGGAGGGATCGGGGGCAATGAGCAGTTCTTC	many	TRBV7-8	NA	TRBJ2-1
CASSHGTGSEKLFF	TGTGCCAGCAGTCACGGGACAGGTAGTGAAAAACTGTTTTTT	few	TRBV12-3/TRBV12-4	TRBD1	TRBJ1-4
CAISESRGGVDGVNEQFF	TGTGCCATCAGTGAGTCCCGAGGGGGCGTAGACGGGGTCAATGAGCAGTTCTTC	NA	TRBV10-3	TRBD1	TRBJ2-1
CASSVETGGTQYF	TGTGCCAGCAGCGTAGAAACAGGGGGTACGCAGTATTTT	NA	TRBV9	TRBD1	TRBJ2-3
CSARDNMAVQETQYF	TGCAGTGCTAGAGATAATATGGCGGTTCAAGAGACCCAGTACTTC	NA	TRBV20-1	NA	TRBJ2-5
CASSHWGTGELFF	TGCGCCAGCAGTCACTGGGGCACCGGGGAGCTGTTTTTT	few	TRBV5-1	NA	TRBJ2-2
CASSPETGLSSTDTQYF	TGTGCCAGCTCACCTGAAACAGGTCTTTCTAGCACAGATACGCAGTATTTT	NA	TRBV18	NA	TRBJ2-3
CAGASGDTDTQYF	TGTGCCGGAGCTAGCGGTGACACAGATACGCAGTATTTT	NA	TRBV5-5	TRBD2	TRBJ2-3
CASRSSGGASDTQYF	TGTGCCAGCAGATCTAGCGGGGGGGCATCAGATACGCAGTATTTT	few	TRBV6-1	TRBD2	TRBJ2-3
CASSSRGRRAEQYF	TGTGCCAGCAGCTCTCGGGGCCGTCGGGCCGAGCAGTACTTC	few	TRBV7-2	NA	TRBJ2-7